This entry is about one TCR beta chain. Its cognate antigen is unknown. The record originates from a study of T cell responses to AZD1222 COVID-19 vaccine. Here immunoSEQ multiplex PCR was the method, and the copy in TCRdb shows in-frame clones only, minus some. This sample has over 120,000 clones; roughly 93% occur once, and the top ten carry 5% to 5.5%. CDR3 size: 13 residues. In germline, CDR1 is GTSNPN, CDR2 SVGIG (reference sequence). V dropped 1 base and J dropped 7; count of bases not matched to a gene: 6. Study-wide findings and caveats: In a largely white British group with more females than males, clonal diversity was possibly underestimated. Regions 160-218 and 743-854 held dominance among vaccine-associated CD4 TCRs, which spanned spike.

This chain uses TRBV30 with TRBJ1-2; TRBD1 matches 7 bases. Sequencing was performed on peripheral blood, taken on day 0 of AZD1222 vaccination. This TCR derives from an adult in good health. CDR3 residues: CAWSAGTVGGYTF. The CDR3 DNA reads TGTGCCTGGAGTGCGGGGACAGTAGGTGGCTACACCTTC.